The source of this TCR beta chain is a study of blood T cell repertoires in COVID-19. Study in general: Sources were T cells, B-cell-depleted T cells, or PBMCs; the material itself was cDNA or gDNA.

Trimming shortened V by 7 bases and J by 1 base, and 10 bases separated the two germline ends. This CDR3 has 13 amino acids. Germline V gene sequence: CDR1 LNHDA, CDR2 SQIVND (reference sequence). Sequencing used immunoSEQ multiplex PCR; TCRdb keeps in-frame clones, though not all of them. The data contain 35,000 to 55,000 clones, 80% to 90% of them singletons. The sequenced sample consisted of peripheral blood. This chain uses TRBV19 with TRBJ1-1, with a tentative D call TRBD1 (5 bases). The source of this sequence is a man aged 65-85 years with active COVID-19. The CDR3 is CASTRAANTEAFF. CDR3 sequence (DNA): TGTGCCAGTACCAGGGCTGCGAACACTGAAGCTTTCTTT.